The 9 T cell receptor beta chains below were found in one sample sequenced in a study of cytomegalovirus exposure and HLA in healthy donors. The PCR contained 60 Vbeta and 13 Jbeta primers. Assay: immunoSEQ multiplex PCR; the TCRdb copy retains only in-frame clones and omits some. The table records 200,000 to 250,000 clones, around 80% of them present only once. What was sequenced was PBMCs. Receptors originate from a boy between 10 and 17 years old in good health and CMV-seronegative.

The gene calls are TRBV18 and TRBJ2-1; tentatively, D is TRBD2 (6 bases). The V gene lost 3 bases and the J gene lost 7 bases, with 19 bases spanning the gap. The CDR3 loop spans 16 amino acids. Germline CDR1 is KGHSH and CDR2 is LQKENI. The DNA of the CDR3 is TGTGCCAGCTCACCCCCGGAGACGGGGGTAGAGAATGAGCAGTTCTTC. Encoded protein: CASSPPETGVENEQFF. Filled out from reference TRBV18 and TRBJ2-1, the complete variable domain reads NAGVMQNPRHLVRRRGQEARLRCSPMKGHSHVYWYRQLPEEGLKFMVYLQKENIIDESGMPKERFSAEFPKEGPSILRIQQVVRGDSAAYFCASSPPETGVENEQFFGPGTRLTVL.

This clone was detected only once. J is TRBJ2-1 and V is TRBV4-2; D is ambiguous. The CDR3 sequence is 12 residues long. In germline, CDR1 is LGHNA, CDR2 YNFKEQ. V was clipped by 1 base and J by 5 bases, with 3 bases between them. The CDR3 protein is CASSQAHNEQFF. The CDR3 DNA reads as TGTGCCAGCAGCCAAGCTCACAATGAGCAGTTCTTC.

The CDR3 nucleotides read TGCGCCAGCAGGCAGGAGCCAGCGGGAGTTCTCCCTGAGCAGTTCTTC. Protein product: CASRQEPAGVLPEQFF. This rearrangement joins TRBV5-1 to TRBJ2-1; 8 bases are a match to TRBD2. The CDR3 consists of 16 residues. Unmatched junction bases numbered 16, after V lost 5 bases and J lost 9 bases. Germline-derived CDR1 and CDR2 are SGHRS and YFSETQ.

This clone was seen more than once but under ten times. This sequence joins TRBV7-3 and TRBJ2-5; weak D call: TRBD2 (6 bases). Trimming took 5 bases from V and 4 from J, leaving 11 bases between them. In germline, CDR1 is SGHTA, CDR2 FQGTGA. CDR3 length: 13 residues. In nucleotides, the CDR3 is TGTGCCAGCAGCAGGCGGGGCGGAGAGACCCAGTACTTC. It translates to CASSRRGGETQYF.

Concerning this clone: The sample has other DNA sequences that encode this CDR3 too. V gene TRBV30 combines with J gene TRBJ1-5, with D uncertain. This CDR3 is 14 amino acids long. Germline V lookup: CDR1 GTSNPN, CDR2 SVGIG (reference sequence). Trimming removed 1 base at V and 2 bases at J, with 9 bases between. The CDR3 DNA sequence: TGTGCCTGGAGTGCAGGCACGGGCAATCAGCCCCAGCATTTT. This translates into CAWSAGTGNQPQHF.

The chain couples TRBV5-1 to TRBJ2-7; unclear D gene. Germline lookup yields CDR1 SGHRS and CDR2 YFSETQ. The CDR3 is 15 residues long. V was pared by 0 bases and J by 7 bases, with 17 bases between. The CDR3 DNA follows: TGCGCCAGCAGCTTGGCGGCAGTTCATCCGCGGGAGCAGTACTTC. Translation gives CASSLAAVHPREQYF.

The chain joins TRBV7-9 to TRBJ2-3, with a weak D call TRBD1 (5 bases). Germline CDR1 reads SEHNR; CDR2 reads FQNEAQ (reference sequence). The CDR3 extends over 16 amino acids. V was pared by 5 bases and J by 2 bases, with 17 bases between. The CDR3 nucleotides are TGTGCCAGCAGCCCTGGGGCAGGGTACCTCACAGATACGCAGTATTTT. As protein: CASSPGAGYLTDTQYF.

This chain links TRBV7-9 with TRBJ1-2; D unclear. V was trimmed by 5 bases and J by 7 bases, leaving 14 bases between them. This CDR3 spans 13 amino acids. Germline V lookup: CDR1 SEHNR, CDR2 FQNEAQ (reference sequence). CDR3 sequence reads: CASSVGSGGGYTF. In DNA, the CDR3 is TGTGCCAGCAGCGTGGGCTCAGGAGGTGGCTACACCTTC.

This clone showed up just a few times. The chain couples TRBV11-2 to TRBJ2-5; the D is unclear. CDR3 length: 14 amino acids. V lost 1 base and J 7 bases, leaving 13 bases between the germline ends. Germline CDR1 is SGHAT and CDR2 is FQNNGV. The CDR3 region has the DNA TGTGCCAGCAGCTTAGTTTCCACCCGGGTGACCCAGTACTTC. Its translation: CASSLVSTRVTQYF.